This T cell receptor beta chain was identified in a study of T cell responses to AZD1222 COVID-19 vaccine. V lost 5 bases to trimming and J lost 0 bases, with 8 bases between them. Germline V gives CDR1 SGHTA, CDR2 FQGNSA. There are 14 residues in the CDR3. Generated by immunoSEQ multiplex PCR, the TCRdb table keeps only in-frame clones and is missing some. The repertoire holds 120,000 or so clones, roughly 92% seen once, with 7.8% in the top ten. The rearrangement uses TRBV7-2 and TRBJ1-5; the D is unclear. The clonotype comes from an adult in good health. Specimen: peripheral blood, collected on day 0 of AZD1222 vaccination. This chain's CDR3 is CASSPGVSNQPQHF. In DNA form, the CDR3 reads TGTGCCAGCAGCCCCGGGGTTAGCAATCAGCCCCAGCATTTT.